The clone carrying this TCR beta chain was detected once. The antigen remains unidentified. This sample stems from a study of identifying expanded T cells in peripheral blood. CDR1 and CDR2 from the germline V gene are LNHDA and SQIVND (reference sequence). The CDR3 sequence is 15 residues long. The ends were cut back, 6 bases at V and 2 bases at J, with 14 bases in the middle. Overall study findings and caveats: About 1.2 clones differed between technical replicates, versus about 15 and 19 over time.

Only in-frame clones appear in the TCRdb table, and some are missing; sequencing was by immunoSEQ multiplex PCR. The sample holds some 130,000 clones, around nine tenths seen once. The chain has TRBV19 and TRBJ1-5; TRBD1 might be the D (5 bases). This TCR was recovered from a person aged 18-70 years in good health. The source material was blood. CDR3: CASRPQGSGNQPQHF. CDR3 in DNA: TGTGCCAGTAGGCCCCAGGGTTCGGGCAATCAGCCCCAGCATTTT.